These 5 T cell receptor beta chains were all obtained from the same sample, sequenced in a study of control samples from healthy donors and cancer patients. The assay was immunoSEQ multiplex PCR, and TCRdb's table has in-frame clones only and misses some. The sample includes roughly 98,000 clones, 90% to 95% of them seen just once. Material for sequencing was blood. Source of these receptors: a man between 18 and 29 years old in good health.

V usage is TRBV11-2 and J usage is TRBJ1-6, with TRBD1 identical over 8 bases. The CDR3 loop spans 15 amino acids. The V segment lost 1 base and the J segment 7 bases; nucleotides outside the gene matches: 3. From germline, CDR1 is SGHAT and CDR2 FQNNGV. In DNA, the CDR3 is TGTGCCAGCAGCTTAGTAGGACAGGGAAATTCACCCCTCCACTTT. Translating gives CASSLVGQGNSPLHF.

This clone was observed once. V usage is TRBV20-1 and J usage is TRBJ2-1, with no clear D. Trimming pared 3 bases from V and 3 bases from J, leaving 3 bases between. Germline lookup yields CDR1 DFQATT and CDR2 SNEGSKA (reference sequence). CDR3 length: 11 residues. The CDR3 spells CSASGYNEQFF. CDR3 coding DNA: TGCAGTGCTAGTGGCTACAATGAGCAGTTCTTC.

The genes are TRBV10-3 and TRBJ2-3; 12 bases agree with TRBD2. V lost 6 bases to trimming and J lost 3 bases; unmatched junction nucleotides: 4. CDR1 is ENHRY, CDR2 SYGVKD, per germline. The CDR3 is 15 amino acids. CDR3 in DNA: TGTGCCATCAGCGCTCTAGCGGGGGGGACAGATACGCAGTATTTT. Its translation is CAISALAGGTDTQYF.

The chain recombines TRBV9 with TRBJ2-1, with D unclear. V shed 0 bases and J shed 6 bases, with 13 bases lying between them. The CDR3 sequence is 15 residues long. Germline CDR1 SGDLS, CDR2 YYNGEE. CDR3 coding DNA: TGTGCCAGCAGCGTAGGAGGCGGCTCTGGCAATGAGCAGTTCTTC. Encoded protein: CASSVGGGSGNEQFF.

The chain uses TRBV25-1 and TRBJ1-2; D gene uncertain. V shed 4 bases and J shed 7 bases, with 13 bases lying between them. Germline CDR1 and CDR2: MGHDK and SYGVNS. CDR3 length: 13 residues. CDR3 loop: CASSVARETGYTF. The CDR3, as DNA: TGTGCCAGCAGTGTAGCCCGGGAGACTGGCTACACCTTC.